This TCR beta chain stems from a study of regulatory T cells in long-lasting Graves disease. Study in general: Graves' patients diagnosed newly had used antithyroid drugs under 3 months.

Relying on iRepertoire HTBI primers and Arm-PCR of CDR3 regions, the team built TCR beta libraries. MiXCR, run by TCRdb on the multiplex PCR reads, gives a single entry per CDR3 protein. Here the sample spans hundreds of thousands of distinct CDR3 sequences, 15% to 20% being singletons. On this clonotype itself: Its antigen is unknown.

Described time point: newly diagnosed GD, antithyroid drugs for less than 3 months. RNA extracted from PBMCs served as the sequencing template. This CDR3 spans 16 amino acids. The V end was cut by 3 bases, the J end by 8 bases, with 20 bases between. Regarding the study as a whole: Favored usage of TRBV28, TRBJ1-2 and TRBJ2-5 was recorded in persistent disease. Exclusively peripheral blood, rather than thyroid tissue, was studied. Persistent cases of Graves' showed reduced TCR diversity relative to newly diagnosed patients.

These sequences were also reported in another study, on T cells in Graves' hyperthyroidism and ophthalmopathy.

Material: peripheral blood mononuclear cells (PBMCs), obtained at new diagnosis, from a patient treated with antithyroid drugs. This rearrangement joins TRBV12-3 or TRBV12-4 to TRBJ1-3; D is possibly TRBD1 (5 bases). This receptor was taken from a man aged 40-55 years with Graves disease. The DNA of the CDR3 is TGTGCCAGCAGTTTGGGTGTTGGGACCACGGTTCACACCATATATTTT. Residues: CASSLGVGTTVHTIYF.